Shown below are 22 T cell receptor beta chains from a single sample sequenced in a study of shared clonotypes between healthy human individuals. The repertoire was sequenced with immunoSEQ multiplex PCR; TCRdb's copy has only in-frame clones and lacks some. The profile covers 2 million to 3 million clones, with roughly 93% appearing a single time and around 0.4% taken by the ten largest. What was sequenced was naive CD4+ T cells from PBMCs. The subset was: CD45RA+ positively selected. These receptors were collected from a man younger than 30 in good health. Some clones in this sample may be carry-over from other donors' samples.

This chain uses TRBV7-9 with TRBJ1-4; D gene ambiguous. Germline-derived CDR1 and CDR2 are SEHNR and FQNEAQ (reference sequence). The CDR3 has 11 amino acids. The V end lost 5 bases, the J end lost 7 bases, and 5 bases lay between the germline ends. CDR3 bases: TGTGCCAGCAGCCAAGGTGAAAAACTGTTTTTT. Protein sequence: CASSQGEKLFF.

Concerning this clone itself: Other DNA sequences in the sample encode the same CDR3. The CDR3 nucleotides are TGTGCCAGCTCATCGGACAGGGGCACTGAAGCTTTCTTT. Translation: CASSSDRGTEAFF. The chain employs TRBV18 and TRBJ1-1; TRBD1 aligns across 9 bases. The germline V gene has CDR1 KGHSH and CDR2 LQKENI. The CDR3 has 13 amino acids. The ends lost 5 bases at V and 4 bases at J; junction bases unmatched: 2.

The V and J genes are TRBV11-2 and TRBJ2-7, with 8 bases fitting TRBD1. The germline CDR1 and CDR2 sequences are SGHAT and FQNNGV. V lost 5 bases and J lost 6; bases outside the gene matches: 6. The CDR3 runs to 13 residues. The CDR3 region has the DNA TGTGCCAGCAGCCTTTTACAGGGGGGCGAGCAGTACTTC. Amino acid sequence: CASSLLQGGEQYF.

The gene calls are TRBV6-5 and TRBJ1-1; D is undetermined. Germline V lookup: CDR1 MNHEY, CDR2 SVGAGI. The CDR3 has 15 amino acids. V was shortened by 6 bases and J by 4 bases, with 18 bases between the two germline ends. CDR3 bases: TGTGCCAGCAGCAGTCCTTCTGCTGTGGGCACTGAAGCTTTCTTT. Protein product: CASSSPSAVGTEAFF.

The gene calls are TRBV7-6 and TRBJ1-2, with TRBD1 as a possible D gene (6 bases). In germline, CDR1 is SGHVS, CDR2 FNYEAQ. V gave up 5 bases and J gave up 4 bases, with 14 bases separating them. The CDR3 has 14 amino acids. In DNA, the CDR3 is TGTGCCAGCAGCCCTGACAGGATCTTCTATGGCTACACCTTC. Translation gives CASSPDRIFYGYTF.

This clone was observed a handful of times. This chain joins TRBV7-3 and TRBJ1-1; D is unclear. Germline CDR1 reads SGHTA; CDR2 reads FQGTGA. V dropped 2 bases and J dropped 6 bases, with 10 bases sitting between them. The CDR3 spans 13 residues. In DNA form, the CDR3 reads TGTGCCAGCAGCTTACGGGAGAGGGCTGAAGCTTTCTTT. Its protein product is CASSLRERAEAFF.

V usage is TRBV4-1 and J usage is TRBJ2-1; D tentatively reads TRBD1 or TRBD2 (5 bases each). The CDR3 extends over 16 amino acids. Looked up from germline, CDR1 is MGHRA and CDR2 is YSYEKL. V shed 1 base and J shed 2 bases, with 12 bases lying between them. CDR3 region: CASSQVTGPPYNEQFF. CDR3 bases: TGCGCCAGCAGCCAAGTAACGGGACCACCCTACAATGAGCAGTTCTTC.

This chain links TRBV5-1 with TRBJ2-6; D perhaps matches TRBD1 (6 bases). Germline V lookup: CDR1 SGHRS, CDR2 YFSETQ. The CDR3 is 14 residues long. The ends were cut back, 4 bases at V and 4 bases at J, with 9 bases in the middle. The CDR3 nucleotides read TGCGCCAGCAGCCCAGGACAGGGGGCCAACGTCCTGACTTTC. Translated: CASSPGQGANVLTF.

CDR3 sequence: CASSFLQGDTEAFF. DNA for the CDR3: TGTGCCAGCAGCTTTCTACAGGGCGACACTGAAGCTTTCTTT. The genes are TRBV7-9 and TRBJ1-1; possible D gene TRBD1, 6 bases. Trimming removed 3 bases from V and 3 bases from J, with 11 bases in between. This CDR3 spans 14 amino acids. Germline V gene sequence: CDR1 SEHNR, CDR2 FQNEAQ (reference sequence).

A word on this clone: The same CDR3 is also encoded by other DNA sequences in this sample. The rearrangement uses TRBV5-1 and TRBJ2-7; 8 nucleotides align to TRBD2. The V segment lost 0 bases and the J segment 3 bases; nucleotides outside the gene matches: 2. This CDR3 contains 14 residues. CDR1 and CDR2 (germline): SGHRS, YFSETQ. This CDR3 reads CASSLVSGNYEQYF. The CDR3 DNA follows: TGCGCCAGCAGCTTGGTTAGCGGGAACTACGAGCAGTACTTC.

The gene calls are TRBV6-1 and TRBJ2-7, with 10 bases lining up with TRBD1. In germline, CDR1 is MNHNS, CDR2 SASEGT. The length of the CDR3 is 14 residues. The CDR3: CAASRDRGTYEQYF. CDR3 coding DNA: TGTGCAGCAAGCCGGGACAGGGGAACGTACGAGCAGTACTTC.

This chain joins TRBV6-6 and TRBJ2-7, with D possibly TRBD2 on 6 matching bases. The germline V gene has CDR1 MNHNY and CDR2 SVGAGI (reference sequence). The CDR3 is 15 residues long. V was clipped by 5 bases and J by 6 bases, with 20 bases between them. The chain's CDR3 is CASSPLGSSSPEQYF. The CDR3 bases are TGTGCCAGCAGTCCCCTCGGGAGTTCCTCCCCCGAGCAGTACTTC.

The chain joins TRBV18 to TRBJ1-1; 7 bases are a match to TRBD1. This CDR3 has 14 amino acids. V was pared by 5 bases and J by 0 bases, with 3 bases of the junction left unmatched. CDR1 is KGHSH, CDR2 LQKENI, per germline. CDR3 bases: TGTGCCAGCTCAAGGGGACAGATGAACACTGAAGCTTTCTTT. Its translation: CASSRGQMNTEAFF.

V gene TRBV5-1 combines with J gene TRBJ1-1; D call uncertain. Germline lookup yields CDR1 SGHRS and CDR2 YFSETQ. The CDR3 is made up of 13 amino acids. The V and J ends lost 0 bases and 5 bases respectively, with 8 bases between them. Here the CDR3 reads CASSLAGWTEAFF. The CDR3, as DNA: TGCGCCAGCAGCTTGGCCGGTTGGACTGAAGCTTTCTTT. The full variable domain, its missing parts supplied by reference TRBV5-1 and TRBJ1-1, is KAGVTQTPRYLIKTRGQQVTLSCSPISGHRSVSWYQQTPGQGLQFLFEYFSETQRNKGNFPGRFSGRQFSNSRSEMNVSTLELGDSALYLCASSLAGWTEAFFGQGTRLTVV.

CDR3 sequence: CASSRTLMNTEAFF. In DNA form, the CDR3 reads TGTGCCAGCAGCCGGACCCTAATGAACACTGAAGCTTTCTTT. The J gene is TRBJ1-1, the V gene TRBV5-4, with D uncertain. CDR1 is SGHNT and CDR2 is YYREEE in the germline V gene (reference sequence). The ends were cut back, 4 bases at V and 0 bases at J, with 10 bases in the middle. The length of the CDR3 is 14 residues.

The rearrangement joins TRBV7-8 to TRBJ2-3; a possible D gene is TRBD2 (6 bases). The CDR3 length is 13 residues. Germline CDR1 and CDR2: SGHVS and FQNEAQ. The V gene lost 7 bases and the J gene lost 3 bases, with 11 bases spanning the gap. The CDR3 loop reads CASTLAGTDTQYF. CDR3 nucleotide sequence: TGTGCCAGCACCCTCGCGGGAACAGATACGCAGTATTTT.

As DNA, the CDR3 is TGTGCCACCAGCAGACTTGGAGGAGGGAGCTCCTACGAGCAGTACTTC. Translation gives CATSRLGGGSSYEQYF. This chain links TRBV15 with TRBJ2-7; maybe TRBD2 (6 bases). The CDR3 spans 16 residues. Per germline, CDR1 LNHNV and CDR2 YYDKDF (reference sequence). Trimming pared 2 bases from V and 0 bases from J, leaving 14 bases between. The entire variable domain, with the rest obtained from reference TRBV15 and TRBJ2-7, is as follows: DAMVIQNPRYQVTQFGKPVTLSCSQTLNHNVMYWYQQKSSQAPKLLFHYYDKDFNNEADTPDNFQSRRPNTSFCFLDIRSPGLGDTAMYLCATSRLGGGSSYEQYFGPGTRLTVT.

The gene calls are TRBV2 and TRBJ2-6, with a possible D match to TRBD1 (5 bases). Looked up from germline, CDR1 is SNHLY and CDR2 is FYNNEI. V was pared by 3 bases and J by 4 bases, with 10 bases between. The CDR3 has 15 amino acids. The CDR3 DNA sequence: TGTGCCAGCAGTGACGCAGGGCCCGGGGCCAACGTCCTGACTTTC. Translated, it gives CASSDAGPGANVLTF.

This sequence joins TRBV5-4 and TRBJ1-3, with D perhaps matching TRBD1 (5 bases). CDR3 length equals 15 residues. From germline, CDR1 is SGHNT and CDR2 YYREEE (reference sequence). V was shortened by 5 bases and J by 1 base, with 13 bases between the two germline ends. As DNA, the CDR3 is TGTGCCAGCAGTCCTGGGGGGGTTTCTGGAAACACCATATATTTT. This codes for CASSPGGVSGNTIYF.

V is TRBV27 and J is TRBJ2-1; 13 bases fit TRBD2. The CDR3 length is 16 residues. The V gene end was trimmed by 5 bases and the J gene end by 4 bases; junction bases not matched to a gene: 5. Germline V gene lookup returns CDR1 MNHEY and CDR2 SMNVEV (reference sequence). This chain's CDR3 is CASSPGLAGAYNEQFF. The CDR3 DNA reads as TGTGCCAGCAGTCCAGGACTAGCGGGAGCTTACAATGAGCAGTTCTTC.

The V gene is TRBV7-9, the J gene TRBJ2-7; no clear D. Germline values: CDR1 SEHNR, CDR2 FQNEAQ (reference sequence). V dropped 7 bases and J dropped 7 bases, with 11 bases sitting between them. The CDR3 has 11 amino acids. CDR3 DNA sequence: TGTGCCAGCACCGGAGACTCGGAGCAGTACTTC. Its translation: CASTGDSEQYF.

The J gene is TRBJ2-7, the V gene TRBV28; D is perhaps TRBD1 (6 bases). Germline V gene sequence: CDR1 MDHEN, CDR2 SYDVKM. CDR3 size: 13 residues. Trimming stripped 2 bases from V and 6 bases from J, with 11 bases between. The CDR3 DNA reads TGTGCCAGCAGTTTAAGACAGGTCGGCGAGCAGTACTTC. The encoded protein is CASSLRQVGEQYF.